The 11 T cell receptor beta chains presented below share a single source sample, sequenced in a study of cytomegalovirus exposure and HLA in healthy donors. PCR employed 60 Vbeta and 13 Jbeta primers. Clones were sequenced by immunoSEQ multiplex PCR, and TCRdb holds only the in-frame ones, with some missing. The top ten clones hold more than 3% of a sample with under 150,000 clones, less than 85% of them seen once. Input material: PBMCs. These receptors were taken from a male donor in good health and CMV-seronegative.

The rearrangement uses TRBV5-6 and TRBJ1-1, with 8 bases lining up with TRBD1. After removal of 4 bases from V and 4 bases from J, the junction contained 9 bases not matched to a gene. From germline, CDR1 is SGHDT and CDR2 YYEEEE. CDR3 size: 15 residues. The CDR3 DNA reads as TGTGCCAGCAGCCCTAGGGTCCAGGGGGCCACTGAAGCTTTCTTT. It codes for CASSPRVQGATEAFF.

The gene calls are TRBV6-1 and TRBJ2-3; 7 positions agree with TRBD2. Germline trimming cut 3 bases from V and 2 bases from J; bases unmatched to any gene: 5. CDR1 and CDR2 from the germline V gene are MNHNS and SASEGT. The CDR3 consists of 15 residues. The CDR3 sequence: CASSDRLAHTDTQYF. The CDR3 region has the DNA TGTGCCAGCAGTGACCGACTAGCCCACACAGATACGCAGTATTTT.

V gene TRBV18 combines with J gene TRBJ1-1, with D possibly being TRBD1 (5 bases). In germline, CDR1 is KGHSH, CDR2 LQKENI. Trimming cost V 6 bases and J 4 bases, with 21 bases left between them. The CDR3 length is 16 residues. The CDR3 region is CASSPTRTGTGTEAFF. The CDR3 DNA follows: TGTGCCAGCTCTCCGACTCGAACAGGAACGGGCACTGAAGCTTTCTTT.

This chain connects TRBV14 to TRBJ1-1; TRBD1 is a possible D gene (5 bases). CDR3 length equals 15 residues. V was pared by 0 bases and J by 4 bases, with 12 bases between. Germline lookup yields CDR1 SGHDN and CDR2 FVKESK. Here the CDR3 DNA reads TGTGCCAGCAGCCAAGATCTAGGAGGGGCCACTGAAGCTTTCTTT. It codes for CASSQDLGGATEAFF.

The rearrangement links TRBV27 to TRBJ1-2; TRBD1 aligns across 10 bases. This CDR3 has 16 amino acids. V shed 5 bases, J shed 4 bases, and the junction held 10 bases outside the gene matches. CDR1 and CDR2 from the germline V gene are MNHEY and SMNVEV (reference sequence). The CDR3 loop reads CASSNPQDRGFYGYTF. The CDR3 nucleotides read TGTGCCAGCAGTAACCCTCAGGACAGGGGGTTCTATGGCTACACCTTC.

The gene calls are TRBV27 and TRBJ2-7; D not resolved. V was clipped by 3 bases and J by 9 bases, with 12 bases between them. In germline, CDR1 is MNHEY, CDR2 SMNVEV (reference sequence). The CDR3 sequence is 12 residues long. For the CDR3, the DNA is TGTGCCAGCAGTTTTCCTAACAGTAGGCAGTACTTC. Its protein is CASSFPNSRQYF.

This clone came up once. V is TRBV30 and J is TRBJ1-3, with D hard to call. Germline CDR1 is GTSNPN and CDR2 is SVGIG (reference sequence). Trimming shortened V by 4 bases and J by 0 bases, and 4 bases separated the two germline ends. This CDR3 is built from 12 residues. This CDR3 is CAWTVSGNTIYF. Here the CDR3 DNA reads TGTGCCTGGACGGTCTCTGGAAACACCATATATTTT.

The chain employs TRBV27 and TRBJ2-5; 14 bases map to TRBD2. Germline values: CDR1 MNHEY, CDR2 SMNVEV (reference sequence). The CDR3 runs 18 residues. V gave up 2 bases and J gave up 11 bases; unmatched junction bases: 16. The CDR3 here is CASSLPRGLAGEAREQYF. The CDR3 DNA is TGTGCCAGCAGTTTACCGCGGGGACTAGCGGGAGAAGCCCGTGAGCAGTACTTC.

This sequence joins TRBV19 and TRBJ1-1; D is undetermined. The CDR3 contains 14 residues. Trimming removed 3 bases at V and 1 base at J, with 9 bases between. The germline CDR1 and CDR2 sequences are LNHDA and SQIVND (reference sequence). CDR3 bases: TGTGCCAGTAGTATGTTAGCTGAGAACACTGAAGCTTTCTTT. It yields the protein CASSMLAENTEAFF.

J is TRBJ1-6 and V is TRBV9; D uncertain. CDR1 and CDR2 from the germline V gene are SGDLS and YYNGEE. Between the trimmed V and J ends, which lost 4 bases and 0 bases, there was a span of 11 bases. The CDR3 extends over 16 amino acids. The DNA of the CDR3 is TGTGCCAGCAGCCTACGAGGGAGCTCCTATAATTCACCCCTCCACTTT. The encoded protein is CASSLRGSSYNSPLHF.

The chain couples TRBV5-1 to TRBJ2-7; weak D call: TRBD2 (6 bases). This CDR3 is 13 amino acids long. Per germline, CDR1 SGHRS and CDR2 YFSETQ. Trimming left V 4 bases short and J 8 bases short, with 16 bases between. The CDR3 spells CASSPISGGKQYF. For the CDR3, the DNA is TGCGCCAGCAGCCCAATCTCAGGAGGGAAGCAGTACTTC. The full variable domain, its missing parts supplied by reference TRBV5-1 and TRBJ2-7, is KAGVTQTPRYLIKTRGQQVTLSCSPISGHRSVSWYQQTPGQGLQFLFEYFSETQRNKGNFPGRFSGRQFSNSRSEMNVSTLELGDSALYLCASSPISGGKQYFGPGTRLTVT.